The source of this T cell receptor (beta chain) is a study of blood T cell repertoires in COVID-19. Study-wide context: Specimens from acute and convalescent COVID-19 originated in the United States, Italy and Spain.

In the source study's methods: It was from reference gene primer amplification that nucleated cell counts were estimated. TCRdb's copy holds only in-frame clones and misses some; the assay was immunoSEQ multiplex PCR. That table gives V, J and clone size, and the DNA gave D and trimming. Among some 200,000 clones listed, roughly nine tenths were seen once. V lost 8 bases and J lost 2, with 16 bases in between. The CDR3 sequence is 14 residues long. The chain carries TRBV23-1 and TRBJ2-7; tentatively, D is TRBD1 (5 bases). TRBV23-1 is annotated as an ORF whose role is uncertain. Sequenced material: peripheral blood. The clonotype was recovered from a woman between 65 and 79 years old with acute or convalescent COVID-19. CDR3 DNA: TGCGCCAGCCCAAGGGGAAAGAGCACCTACGAGCAGTACTTC. This encodes CASPRGKSTYEQYF.